The clone carrying this TCR beta chain was recorded only once. The data were obtained in a study of technical replicates of blood from a handful of donors. Profiled with immunoSEQ multiplex PCR; TCRdb holds only in-frame clones, not every one. The repertoire holds 84,000 or so clones, with 95% to 98% as singletons. The V gene end was trimmed by 3 bases and the J gene end by 3 bases; junction bases not matched to a gene: 4. This CDR3 spans 16 amino acids. Germline CDR1 and CDR2: SGHVS and FNYEAQ. The source of this sequence is a human donor in good health. Sequencing was done on a sample of T cells isolated from PBMCs. V and J are TRBV7-6 and TRBJ2-1, with 11 nucleotides matching TRBD2. This CDR3 reads CASSFSGTSGYNEQFF. CDR3 DNA: TGTGCCAGCAGCTTCTCCGGGACTAGCGGCTACAATGAGCAGTTCTTC.